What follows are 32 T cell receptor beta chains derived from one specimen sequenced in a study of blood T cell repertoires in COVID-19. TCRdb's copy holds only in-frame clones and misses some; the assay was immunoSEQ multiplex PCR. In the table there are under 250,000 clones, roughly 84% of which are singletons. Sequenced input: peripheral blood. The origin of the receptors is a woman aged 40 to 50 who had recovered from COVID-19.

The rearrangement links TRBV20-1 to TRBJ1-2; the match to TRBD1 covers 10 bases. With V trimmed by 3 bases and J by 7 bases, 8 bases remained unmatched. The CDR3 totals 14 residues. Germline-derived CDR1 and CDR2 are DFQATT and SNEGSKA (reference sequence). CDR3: CSASLRDRGGGYTF. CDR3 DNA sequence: TGCAGTGCTAGTCTCCGGGACAGGGGCGGTGGCTACACCTTC.

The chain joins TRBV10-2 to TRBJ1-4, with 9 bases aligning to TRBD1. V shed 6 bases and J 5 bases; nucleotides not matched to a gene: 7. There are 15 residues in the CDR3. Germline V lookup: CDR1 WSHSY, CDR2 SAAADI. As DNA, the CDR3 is TGCGCCAGCAGCTCCGGACAGGGGAGGAATGAAAAACTGTTTTTT. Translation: CASSSGQGRNEKLFF.

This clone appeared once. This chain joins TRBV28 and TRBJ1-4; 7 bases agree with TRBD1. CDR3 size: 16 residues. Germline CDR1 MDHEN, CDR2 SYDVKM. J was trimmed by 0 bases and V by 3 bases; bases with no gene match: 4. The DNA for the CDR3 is TGTGCCAGCAGTTTGCGGACAGGACCAACTAATGAAAAACTGTTTTTT. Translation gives CASSLRTGPTNEKLFF.

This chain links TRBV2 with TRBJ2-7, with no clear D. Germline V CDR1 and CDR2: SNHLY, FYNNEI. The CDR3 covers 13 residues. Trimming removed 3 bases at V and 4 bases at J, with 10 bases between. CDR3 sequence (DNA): TGTGCCAGCAGTGATTTGGAGCAATACGAGCAGTACTTC. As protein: CASSDLEQYEQYF.

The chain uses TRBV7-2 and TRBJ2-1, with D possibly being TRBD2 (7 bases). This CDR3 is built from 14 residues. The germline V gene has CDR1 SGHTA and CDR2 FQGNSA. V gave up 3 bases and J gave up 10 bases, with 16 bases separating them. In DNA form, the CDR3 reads TGTGCCAGCAGCTTTGGTGGGGGGGCAGGAGAGCAGTTCTTC. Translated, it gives CASSFGGGAGEQFF.

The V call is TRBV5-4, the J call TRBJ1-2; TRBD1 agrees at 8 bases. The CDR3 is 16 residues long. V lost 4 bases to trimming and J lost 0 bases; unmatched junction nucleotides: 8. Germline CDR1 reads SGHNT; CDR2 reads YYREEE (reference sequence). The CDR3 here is CASSHLDRAANYGYTF. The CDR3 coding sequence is TGTGCCAGCAGCCACCTGGACAGGGCCGCTAACTATGGCTACACCTTC.

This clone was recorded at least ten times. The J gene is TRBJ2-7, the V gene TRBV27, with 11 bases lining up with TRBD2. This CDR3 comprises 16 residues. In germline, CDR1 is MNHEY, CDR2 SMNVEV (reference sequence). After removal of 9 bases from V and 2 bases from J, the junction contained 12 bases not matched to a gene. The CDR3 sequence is CASGPAYSGGAYEQYF. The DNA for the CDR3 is TGTGCCAGTGGGCCTGCTTATAGCGGGGGGGCCTACGAGCAGTACTTC.

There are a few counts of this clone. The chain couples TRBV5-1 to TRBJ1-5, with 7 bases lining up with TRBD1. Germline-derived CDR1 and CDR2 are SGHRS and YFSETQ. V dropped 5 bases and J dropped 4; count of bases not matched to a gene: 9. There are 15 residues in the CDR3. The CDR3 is CASRPTGVGNQPQHF. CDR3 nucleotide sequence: TGCGCCAGCAGACCCACAGGGGTGGGGAATCAGCCCCAGCATTTT.

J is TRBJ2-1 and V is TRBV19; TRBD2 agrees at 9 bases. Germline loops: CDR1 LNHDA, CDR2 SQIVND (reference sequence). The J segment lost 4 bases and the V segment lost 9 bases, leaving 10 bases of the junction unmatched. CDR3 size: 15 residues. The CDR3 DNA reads TGTGCCAGCCAGAGACTAGCGGAAACGTACAATGAGCAGTTCTTC. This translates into CASQRLAETYNEQFF.

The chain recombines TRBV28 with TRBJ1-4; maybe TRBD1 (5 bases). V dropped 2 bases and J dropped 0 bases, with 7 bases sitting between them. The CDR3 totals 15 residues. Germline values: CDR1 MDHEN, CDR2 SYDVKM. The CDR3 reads CASSLAGPTNEKLFF. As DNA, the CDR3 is TGTGCCAGCAGTTTAGCAGGGCCAACTAATGAAAAACTGTTTTTT.

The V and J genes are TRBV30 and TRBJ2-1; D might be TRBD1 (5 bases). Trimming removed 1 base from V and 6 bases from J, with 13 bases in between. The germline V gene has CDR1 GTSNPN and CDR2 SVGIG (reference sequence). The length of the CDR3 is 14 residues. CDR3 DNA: TGTGCCTGGAGTGAGTACAGGCCCTCCAATGAGCAGTTCTTC. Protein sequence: CAWSEYRPSNEQFF. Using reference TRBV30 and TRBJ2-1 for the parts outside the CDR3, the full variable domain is SQTIHQWPATLVQPVGSPLSLECTVEGTSNPNLYWYRQAAGRGLQLLFYSVGIGQISSEVPQNLSASRPQDRQFILSSKKLLLSDSGFYLCAWSEYRPSNEQFFGPGTRLTVL.

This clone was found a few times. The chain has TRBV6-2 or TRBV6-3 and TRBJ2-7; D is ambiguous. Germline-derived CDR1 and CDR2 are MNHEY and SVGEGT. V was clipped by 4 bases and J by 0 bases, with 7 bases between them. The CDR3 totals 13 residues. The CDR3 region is CASSWHRSYEQYF. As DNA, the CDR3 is TGTGCCAGCAGTTGGCACCGCTCCTACGAGCAGTACTTC.

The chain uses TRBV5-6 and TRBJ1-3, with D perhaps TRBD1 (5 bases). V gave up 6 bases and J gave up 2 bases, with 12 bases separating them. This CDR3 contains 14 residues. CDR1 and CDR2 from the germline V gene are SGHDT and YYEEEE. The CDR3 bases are TGTGCCAGCACCTCGGGCAGGGCTGGAAACACCATATATTTT. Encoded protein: CASTSGRAGNTIYF.

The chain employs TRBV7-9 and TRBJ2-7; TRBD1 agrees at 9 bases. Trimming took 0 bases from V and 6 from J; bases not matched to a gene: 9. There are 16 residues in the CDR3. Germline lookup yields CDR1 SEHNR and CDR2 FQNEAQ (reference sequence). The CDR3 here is CASSLARTGAASEQYF. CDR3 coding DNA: TGTGCCAGCAGCTTAGCGCGGACAGGGGCGGCTTCCGAGCAGTACTTC.

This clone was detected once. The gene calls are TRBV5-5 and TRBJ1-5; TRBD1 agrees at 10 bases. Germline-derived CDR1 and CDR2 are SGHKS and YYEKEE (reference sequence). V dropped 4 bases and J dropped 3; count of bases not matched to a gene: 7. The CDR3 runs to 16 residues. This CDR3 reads CASSQWTGGFNQPQHF. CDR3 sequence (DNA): TGTGCCAGCAGCCAGTGGACAGGGGGGTTCAATCAGCCCCAGCATTTT. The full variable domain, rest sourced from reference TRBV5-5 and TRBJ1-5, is DAGVTQSPTHLIKTRGQQVTLRCSPISGHKSVSWYQQVLGQGPQFIFQYYEKEERGRGNFPDRFSARQFPNYSSELNVNALLLGDSALYLCASSQWTGGFNQPQHFGDGTRLSIL.

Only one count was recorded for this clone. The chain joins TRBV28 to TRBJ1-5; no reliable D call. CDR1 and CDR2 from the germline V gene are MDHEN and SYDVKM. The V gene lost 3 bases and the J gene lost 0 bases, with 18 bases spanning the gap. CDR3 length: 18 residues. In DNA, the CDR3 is TGTGCCAGCAGTTTCGACCCCAAAGGAGCCACTAGCAATCAGCCCCAGCATTTT. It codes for CASSFDPKGATSNQPQHF.

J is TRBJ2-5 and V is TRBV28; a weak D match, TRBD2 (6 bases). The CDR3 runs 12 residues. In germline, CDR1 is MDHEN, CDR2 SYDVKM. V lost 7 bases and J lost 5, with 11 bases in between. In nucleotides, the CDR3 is TGTGCCAGCACTGGGGGGAAGGAGACCCAGTACTTC. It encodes CASTGGKETQYF.

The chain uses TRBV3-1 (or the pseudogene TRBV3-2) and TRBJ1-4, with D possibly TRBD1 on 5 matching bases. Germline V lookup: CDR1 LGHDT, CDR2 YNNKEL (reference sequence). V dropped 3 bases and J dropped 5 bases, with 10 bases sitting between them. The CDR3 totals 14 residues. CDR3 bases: TGTGCCAGCAGCCACCACGACAGAAATGAAAAACTGTTTTTT. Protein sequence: CASSHHDRNEKLFF.

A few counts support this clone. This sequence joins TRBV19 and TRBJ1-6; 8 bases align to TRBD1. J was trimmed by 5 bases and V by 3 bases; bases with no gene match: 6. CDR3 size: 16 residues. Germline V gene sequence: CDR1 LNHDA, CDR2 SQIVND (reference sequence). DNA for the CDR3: TGTGCCAGTAGTATCGGCCAGGGGGCAAATAATTCACCCCTCCACTTT. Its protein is CASSIGQGANNSPLHF.

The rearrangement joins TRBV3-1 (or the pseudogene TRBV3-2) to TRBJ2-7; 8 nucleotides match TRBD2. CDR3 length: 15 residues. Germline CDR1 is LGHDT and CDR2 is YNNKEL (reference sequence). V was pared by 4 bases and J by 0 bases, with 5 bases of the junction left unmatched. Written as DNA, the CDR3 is TGTGCCAGCAGCCCGCACGGGGGGGCCTCCTACGAGCAGTACTTC. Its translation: CASSPHGGASYEQYF.

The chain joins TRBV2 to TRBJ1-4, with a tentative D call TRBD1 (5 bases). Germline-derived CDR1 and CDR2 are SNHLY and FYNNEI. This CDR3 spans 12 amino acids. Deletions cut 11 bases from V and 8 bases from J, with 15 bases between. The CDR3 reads CAGDFDREKLFF. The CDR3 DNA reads TGTGCCGGGGACTTCGATAGGGAAAAACTGTTTTTT.

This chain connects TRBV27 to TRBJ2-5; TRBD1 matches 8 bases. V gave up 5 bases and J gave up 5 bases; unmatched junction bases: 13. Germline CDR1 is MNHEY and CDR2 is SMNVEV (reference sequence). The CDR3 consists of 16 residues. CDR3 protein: CASSPKTGASGETQYF. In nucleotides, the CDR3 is TGTGCCAGCAGTCCTAAGACAGGGGCGTCGGGGGAGACCCAGTACTTC.

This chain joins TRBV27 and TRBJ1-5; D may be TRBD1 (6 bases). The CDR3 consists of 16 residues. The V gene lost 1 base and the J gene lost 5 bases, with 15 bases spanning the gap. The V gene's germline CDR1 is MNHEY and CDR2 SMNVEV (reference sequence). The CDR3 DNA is TGTGCCAGCAGTTTATTGGGGGCGAGGGGAGATCAGCCCCAGCATTTT. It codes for CASSLLGARGDQPQHF.

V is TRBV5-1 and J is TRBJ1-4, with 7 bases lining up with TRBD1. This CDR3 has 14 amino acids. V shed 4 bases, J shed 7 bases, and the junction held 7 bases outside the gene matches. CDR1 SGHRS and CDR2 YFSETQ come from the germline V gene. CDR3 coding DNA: TGCGCCAGCAGCCCCGACAGGGTTGGTGAAAAACTGTTTTTT. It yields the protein CASSPDRVGEKLFF.

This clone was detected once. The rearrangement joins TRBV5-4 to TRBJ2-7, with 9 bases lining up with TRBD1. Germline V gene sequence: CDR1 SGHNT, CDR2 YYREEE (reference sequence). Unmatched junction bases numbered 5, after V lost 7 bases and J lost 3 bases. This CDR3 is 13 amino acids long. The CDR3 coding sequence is TGTGCCAGCGGAAAGGACAGGGGCTACGAGCAGTACTTC. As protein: CASGKDRGYEQYF.

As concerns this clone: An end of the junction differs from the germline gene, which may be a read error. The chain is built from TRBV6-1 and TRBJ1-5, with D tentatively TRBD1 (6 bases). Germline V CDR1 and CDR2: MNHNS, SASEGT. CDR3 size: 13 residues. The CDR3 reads CASSEDRYQPQHF. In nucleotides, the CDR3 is TGTGCCAGCAGCGAAGACAGGTACCAGCCCCAGCATTTT.

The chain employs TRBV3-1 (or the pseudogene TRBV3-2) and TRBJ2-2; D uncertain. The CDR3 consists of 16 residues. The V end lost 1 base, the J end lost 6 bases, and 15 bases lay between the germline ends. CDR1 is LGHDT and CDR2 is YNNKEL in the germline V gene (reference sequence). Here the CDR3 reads CASSQAGDPTAGELFF. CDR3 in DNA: TGTGCCAGCAGCCAAGCGGGTGACCCAACCGCCGGGGAGCTGTTTTTT.

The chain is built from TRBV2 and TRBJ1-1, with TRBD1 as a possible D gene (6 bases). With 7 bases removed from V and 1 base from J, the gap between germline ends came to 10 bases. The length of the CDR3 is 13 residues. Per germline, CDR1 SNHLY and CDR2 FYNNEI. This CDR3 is CASTSDRNTEAFF. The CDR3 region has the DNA TGTGCCAGCACCTCGGACAGGAACACTGAAGCTTTCTTT.

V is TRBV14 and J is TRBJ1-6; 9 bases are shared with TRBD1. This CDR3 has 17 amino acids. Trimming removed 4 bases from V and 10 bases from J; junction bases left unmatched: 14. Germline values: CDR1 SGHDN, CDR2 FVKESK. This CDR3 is CASSPTGTGFPRSPLHF. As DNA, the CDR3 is TGTGCCAGCAGCCCTACCGGGACAGGGTTCCCACGATCACCCCTCCACTTT.

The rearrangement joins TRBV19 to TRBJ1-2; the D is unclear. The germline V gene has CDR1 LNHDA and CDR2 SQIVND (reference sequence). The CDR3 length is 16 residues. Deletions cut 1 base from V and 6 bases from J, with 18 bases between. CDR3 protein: CASSIVLRGIEDGYTF. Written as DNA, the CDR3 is TGTGCCAGTAGTATAGTTCTTCGAGGGATTGAGGATGGCTACACCTTC.

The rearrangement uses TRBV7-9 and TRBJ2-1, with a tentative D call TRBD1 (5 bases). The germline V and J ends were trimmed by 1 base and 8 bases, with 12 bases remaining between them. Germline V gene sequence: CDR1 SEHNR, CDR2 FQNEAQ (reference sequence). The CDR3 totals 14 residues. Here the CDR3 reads CASSLGQPLDEQFF. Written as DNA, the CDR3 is TGTGCCAGCAGCTTAGGACAGCCTTTGGATGAGCAGTTCTTC.

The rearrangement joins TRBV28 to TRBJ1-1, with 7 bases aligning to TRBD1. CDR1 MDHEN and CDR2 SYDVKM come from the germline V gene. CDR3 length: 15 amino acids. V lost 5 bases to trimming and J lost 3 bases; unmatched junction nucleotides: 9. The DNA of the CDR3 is TGTGCCAGCAGTGGGGGTTCTACAGGGGACACTGAAGCTTTCTTT. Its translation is CASSGGSTGDTEAFF.